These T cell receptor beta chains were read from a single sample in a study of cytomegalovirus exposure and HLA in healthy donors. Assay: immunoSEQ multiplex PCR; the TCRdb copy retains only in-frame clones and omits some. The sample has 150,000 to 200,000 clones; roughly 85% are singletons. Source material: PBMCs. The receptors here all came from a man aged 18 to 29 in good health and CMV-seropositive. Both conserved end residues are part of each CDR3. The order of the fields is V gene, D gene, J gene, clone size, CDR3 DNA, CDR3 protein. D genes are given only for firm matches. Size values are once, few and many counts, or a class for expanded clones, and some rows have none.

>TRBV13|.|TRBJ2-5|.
TGTGCCAGCAGCTATTCGGGTCAAGAGACCCAGTACTTC
CASSYSGQETQYF
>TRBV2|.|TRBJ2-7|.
TGTGCCAGCAGTGACTTTTTGGGGGCCGCCTACGAGCAGTACTTC
CASSDFLGAAYEQYF
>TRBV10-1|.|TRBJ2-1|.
TGCGCCAGCTCACAGGGAGTCTACAATGAGCAGTTCTTC
CASSQGVYNEQFF
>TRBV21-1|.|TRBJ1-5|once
TGTGCCACCCTCGGTGGACAAAGCAATCAGCCCCAGCATTTT
CATLGGQSNQPQHF
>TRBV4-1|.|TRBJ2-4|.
TGCGCCAGCAGCCTTCGACACACCACAGGGCCGCAAGCCAAAAACATTCAGTACTTC
CASSLRHTTGPQAKNIQYF
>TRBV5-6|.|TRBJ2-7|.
TGTGCCAGCAGCTTCTCTAAGACTGGCGACCTCTACGAGCAGTACTTC
CASSFSKTGDLYEQYF
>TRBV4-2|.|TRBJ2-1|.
TGTGCCAGCAGCCCAGAGCCTCTAGAGGTGAGCTACAATGAGCAGTTCTTC
CASSPEPLEVSYNEQFF
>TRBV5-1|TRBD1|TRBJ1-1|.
TGCGCCAGCAGCTCAGACAGGGCGGGCACTCGAGCTTTCTTT
CASSSDRAGTRAFF
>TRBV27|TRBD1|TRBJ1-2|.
TGTGCCAGCAGCCAAGACTCCGGGACAGGGGGCTATGGCTACACCTTC
CASSQDSGTGGYGYTF
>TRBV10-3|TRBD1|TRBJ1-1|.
TGTGCCATCAGCCTGGGTAAGGGACAGGGGGCTGTTCAAGCTTTCTTT
CAISLGKGQGAVQAFF
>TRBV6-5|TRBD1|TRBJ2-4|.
TGTGCCAGCAGTTACTCGGCAGGGGGCGGCATTCAGTACTTC
CASSYSAGGGIQYF
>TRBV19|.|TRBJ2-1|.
TGTGCCAGTAGTATACGTGGGCTATCCTACAATGAGCAGTTCTTC
CASSIRGLSYNEQFF
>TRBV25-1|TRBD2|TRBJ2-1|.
TGTGCCAGCAGCGATTCAGGACTAGCGGGACAAACCCAGTTCTTC
CASSDSGLAGQTQFF
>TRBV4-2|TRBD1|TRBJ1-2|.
TGTGCCAGCAGCCAAGACAGGGGGCAGGACTATGGCTACACCTTC
CASSQDRGQDYGYTF
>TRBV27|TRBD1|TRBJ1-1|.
TGTGCCAGCAGTTTGACAGGGGGGGGCCAAGCTTTCTTT
CASSLTGGGQAFF
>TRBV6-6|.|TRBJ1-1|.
TGTGCCAGCATCCCGAGACGGACTAATCCTGAAGCTTTCTTT
CASIPRRTNPEAFF
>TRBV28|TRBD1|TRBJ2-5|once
TGTGCCAGCAGCCAGGGGGCGGGGGAGACCCAGTACTTC
CASSQGAGETQYF
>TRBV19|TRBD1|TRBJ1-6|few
TGTGCCAGTACCGTGGACAGGGGTGTCTCACCCCTCCACTTT
CASTVDRGVSPLHF
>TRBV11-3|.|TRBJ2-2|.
TGTGCCAGCAGCTTGGTGTTAGAGAACACCGGGGAGCTGTTTTTT
CASSLVLENTGELFF
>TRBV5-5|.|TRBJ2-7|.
TGTGCCAGCAGCTTCAGCTACGAGCAGTACTTC
CASSFSYEQYF
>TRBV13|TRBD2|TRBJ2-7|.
TGTGCCAGCAGCTTTAGCGGGGATAGCATTAAAGCCTACGAGCAGTACTTC
CASSFSGDSIKAYEQYF
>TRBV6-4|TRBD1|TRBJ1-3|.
TGTGCCAGCAGCCGGACAGGGAAATTCGCCATATATTTT
CASSRTGKFAIYF
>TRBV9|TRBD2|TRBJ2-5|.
TGTGCCAGCAGCTATATAGCGGGGGGGCGAGAGACCCAGTACTTC
CASSYIAGGRETQYF
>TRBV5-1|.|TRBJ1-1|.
TGCGCCAGCAGCTTGGAAGGAAGCGACACTGAAGCTTTCTTT
CASSLEGSDTEAFF
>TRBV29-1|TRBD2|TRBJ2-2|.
TGCAGCATCCTAGCGGGGGGGCTTGACACCGGGGAGCTGTTTTTT
CSILAGGLDTGELFF
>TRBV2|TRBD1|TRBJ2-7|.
TGTGCCAGCAAGCAGGGGGCCTACGAGCAGTACTTC
CASKQGAYEQYF
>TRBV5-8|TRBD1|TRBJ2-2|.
TGTGCCAGCAGCTTGGCGGACAGGATGGAGATCGGGGAGCTGTTTTTT
CASSLADRMEIGELFF
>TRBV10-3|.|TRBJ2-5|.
TGTGCCATCAGTGAGCAGGGAGAGACCCAGTACTTC
CAISEQGETQYF
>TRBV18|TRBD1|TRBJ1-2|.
TGTGCCAGCTCACCGGGACAGGGAATCTTGCACGGCTACACCTTC
CASSPGQGILHGYTF
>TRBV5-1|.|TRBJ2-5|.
TGCGCCAGCAGCGCGGGGTTTCAAGAGACCCAGTACTTC
CASSAGFQETQYF
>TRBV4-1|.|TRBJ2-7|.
TGCGCCAGCAGCCAAGATACAAGGGGACTTTTCGCCCGCGAGCAGTACTTC
CASSQDTRGLFAREQYF
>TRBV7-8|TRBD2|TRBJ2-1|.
TGTGCCAGCAGCTTCGCTAGCGGTACGACTGAGCAGTTCTTC
CASSFASGTTEQFF
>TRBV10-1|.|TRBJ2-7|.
TGCGCCAGCAGTGACGACAGGTTGGTCCACGAGCAGTACTTC
CASSDDRLVHEQYF
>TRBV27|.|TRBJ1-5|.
TGTGCCAGCAGCCCTTCGGGGATCCAAAATAGCAATCAGCCCCAGCATTTT
CASSPSGIQNSNQPQHF
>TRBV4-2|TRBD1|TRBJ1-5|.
TGTGCCAGCAGCCAAGACGTGTCAGGGGGTATCAATCAGCCCCAGCATTTT
CASSQDVSGGINQPQHF
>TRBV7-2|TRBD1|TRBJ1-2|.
TGTGCCAGCAGCTCCTGGGACAGGGTATCTTATGGCTACACCTTC
CASSSWDRVSYGYTF
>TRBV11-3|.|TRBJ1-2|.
TGTGCCAGCAGCTACAGGGAATGGCATGGCTACACCTTC
CASSYREWHGYTF